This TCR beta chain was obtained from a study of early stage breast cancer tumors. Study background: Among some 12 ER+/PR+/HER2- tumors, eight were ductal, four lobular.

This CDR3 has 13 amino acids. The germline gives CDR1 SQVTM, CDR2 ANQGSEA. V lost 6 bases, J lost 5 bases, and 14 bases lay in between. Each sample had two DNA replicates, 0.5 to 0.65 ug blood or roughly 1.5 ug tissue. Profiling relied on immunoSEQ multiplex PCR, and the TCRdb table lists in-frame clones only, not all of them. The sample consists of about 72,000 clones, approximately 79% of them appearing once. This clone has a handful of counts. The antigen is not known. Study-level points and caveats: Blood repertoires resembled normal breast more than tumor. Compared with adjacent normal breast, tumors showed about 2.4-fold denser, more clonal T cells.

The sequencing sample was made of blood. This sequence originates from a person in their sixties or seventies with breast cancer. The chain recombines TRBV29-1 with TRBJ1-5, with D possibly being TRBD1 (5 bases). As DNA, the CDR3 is TGCAGCGTCGGGGGGTTAGGGGATCAGCCCCAGCATTTT. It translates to CSVGGLGDQPQHF.